This T cell receptor beta chain was identified in a study of cytomegalovirus exposure and HLA in healthy donors. 60 Vbeta and 13 Jbeta primers were used in PCR. Libraries were prepared by immunoSEQ multiplex PCR; TCRdb keeps only in-frame clonotypes and omits some of them. The top ten clones hold 6.5% to 7% of a sample with some 130,000 clones, approximately 79% of them seen once. For this clone: Its antigen is not identified.

The CDR3 totals 14 residues. From germline, CDR1 is GTSNPN and CDR2 SVGIG (reference sequence). Losses at the gene ends were 0 bases for V and 0 bases for J; bases not matched to a gene: 2. Findings and caveats of the study: Apparent HLA restriction characterized most CMV-associated TCR beta chains in a later analysis. The authors later found HLA-associated TCR beta chains more clonally expanded than equally common others.

The chain couples TRBV30 to TRBJ2-7, with 7 bases fitting TRBD2. The clonotype originates from a man in his forties in good health and CMV-seropositive. The sequenced material came from PBMCs. The CDR3 nucleotides read TGTGCCTGGAGTGTGCCTAGCGGCTCCTACGAGCAGTACTTC. Amino acid sequence: CAWSVPSGSYEQYF.